In its sample, the clone carrying this TCR beta chain was seen many times. Antigen unknown. Germline loops: CDR1 ENHRY, CDR2 SYGVKD. V was trimmed by 3 bases and J by 7 bases, leaving 13 bases between them. CDR3 length equals 14 residues. TCRdb reanalysed the 5' RACE reads using MiXCR and keeps one entry per CDR3 protein. The data show around 320,000 distinct CDR3 sequences, roughly 21% seen once. The data derive from a study of T-cell memory formation after mild COVID-19. Study conclusions and caveats: Contracting CD4+ clones sat mainly in CM and EM; CD8+ in EMRA. Day 15 to 85 contracting clones showed balanced CD4/CD8; later expanders leaned CD4+.

The sample consisted of PBMCs or a T cell subset sorted from them (not recorded which). This receptor was taken from a young man who had mild COVID-19 (a few samples of this study predate the infection). Cell type and time point are not known. The rearrangement uses TRBV10-3 and TRBJ2-4; D perhaps matches TRBD2 (6 bases). This CDR3 is CAISDGASGNIQYF. DNA of the CDR3: TGTGCCATCAGTGATGGGGCCAGCGGGAACATTCAGTACTTC.